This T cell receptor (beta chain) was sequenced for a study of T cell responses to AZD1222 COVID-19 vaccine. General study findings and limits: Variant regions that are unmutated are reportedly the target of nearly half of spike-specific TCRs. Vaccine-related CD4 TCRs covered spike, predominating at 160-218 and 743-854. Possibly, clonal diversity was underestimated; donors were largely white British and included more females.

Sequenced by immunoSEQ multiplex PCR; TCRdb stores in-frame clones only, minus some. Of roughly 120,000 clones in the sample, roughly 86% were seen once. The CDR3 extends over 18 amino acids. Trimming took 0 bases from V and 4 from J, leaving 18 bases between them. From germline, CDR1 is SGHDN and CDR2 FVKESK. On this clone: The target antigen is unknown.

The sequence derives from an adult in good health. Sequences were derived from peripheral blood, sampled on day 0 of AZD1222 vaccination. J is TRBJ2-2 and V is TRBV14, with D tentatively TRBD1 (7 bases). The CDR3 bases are TGTGCCAGCAGCCAAGATCAGGGGGGCAGATTCGGCACCGGGGAGCTGTTTTTT. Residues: CASSQDQGGRFGTGELFF.